Listed here are 14 T cell receptor beta chains from one sample, sequenced in a study of identical twins. TCRdb reprocessed the 5' RACE reads via MiXCR and lists one record per CDR3 protein. The data show roughly 280,000 distinct CDR3 sequences, with 7.5% to 9.5% seen just once and 6% to 8.5% held by the top ten. The same specimen was also included in a second study, on yellow fever vaccine responses in identical twins.

The source material was CD8+ T cells sorted from blood. The receptors were sampled from a woman in her late teens or twenties in good health.

This clonotype appeared a few times. This chain connects TRBV13 to TRBJ2-1; perhaps TRBD1 as D (6 bases). The CDR3 consists of 17 residues. CDR1 PRHDT and CDR2 FYEKMQ come from the germline V gene (reference sequence). Trimming removed 0 bases at V and 4 bases at J, with 16 bases between. The DNA for the CDR3 is TGTGCCAGCAGCTTAGGGAACAGGGTAGGTGGGTACAATGAGCAGTTCTTC. Translating it yields CASSLGNRVGGYNEQFF.

This clonotype came up many times. This sequence joins TRBV4-2 and TRBJ2-1; D uncertain. This CDR3 spans 15 amino acids. In germline, CDR1 is LGHNA, CDR2 YNFKEQ. V gave up 2 bases and J gave up 4 bases, with 12 bases separating them. The CDR3 spells CASSQQRVDYNEQFF. CDR3 bases: TGTGCCAGCAGCCAACAGCGCGTAGATTACAATGAGCAGTTCTTC.

This clonotype has at least ten counts. The chain has TRBV27 and TRBJ2-7, with D uncertain. The CDR3 loop spans 13 amino acids. Germline V gene data show CDR1 as MNHEY and CDR2 as SMNVEV (reference sequence). V was shortened by 2 bases and J by 3 bases, with 8 bases between the two germline ends. The CDR3 sequence is CASSLGEFYEQYF. DNA for the CDR3: TGTGCCAGCAGTTTAGGGGAATTCTACGAGCAGTACTTC.

Only a few counts were recorded for this clonotype. This chain joins TRBV5-6 and TRBJ2-3, with D tentatively TRBD1 or TRBD2 (6 bases each). V dropped 4 bases and J dropped 0 bases, with 12 bases sitting between them. The length of the CDR3 is 15 residues. Germline V lookup: CDR1 SGHDT, CDR2 YYEEEE. The CDR3: CASSTPGASTDTQYF. CDR3 coding DNA: TGTGCCAGCAGCACGCCGGGGGCAAGCACAGATACGCAGTATTTT.

This chain joins TRBV3-1 and TRBJ2-7, with D perhaps matching TRBD1 (5 bases). Trimming took off 1 base at V and 4 bases at J, with 17 bases between the two ends. Per the germline V gene, CDR1 is LGHDT and CDR2 is YNNKEL (reference sequence). CDR3 size: 16 residues. This CDR3 reads CASSQVAGSTLYEQYF. In DNA, the CDR3 is TGTGCCAGCAGCCAAGTGGCAGGGTCGACCCTTTACGAGCAGTACTTC.

This chain joins TRBV27 and TRBJ2-7, with 7 bases aligning to TRBD1. This CDR3 comprises 13 residues. The ends lost 5 bases at V and 4 bases at J; junction bases unmatched: 5. Germline V gene data show CDR1 as MNHEY and CDR2 as SMNVEV (reference sequence). The CDR3 DNA sequence: TGTGCCAGCAGTAGGGGGACAGAGTACGAGCAGTACTTC. Amino acid sequence: CASSRGTEYEQYF.

The sample holds a few counts of this clonotype. The J gene is TRBJ2-5, the V gene TRBV27; possible D gene TRBD2, 6 bases. This CDR3 is 13 amino acids long. The V gene lost 4 bases and the J gene lost 4 bases, with 10 bases spanning the gap. Germline V gene lookup returns CDR1 MNHEY and CDR2 SMNVEV (reference sequence). CDR3 residues: CASSSLGGETQYF. CDR3 sequence (DNA): TGTGCCAGCAGTTCTCTGGGGGGAGAGACCCAGTACTTC.

Concerning this clonotype: One end of the junction does not line up with germline, which may come from a read error. The chain links TRBV7-7 to TRBJ2-2, with TRBD2 matching over 13 bases. Germline CDR1 is SSHAT and CDR2 is FNYEAQ (reference sequence). This CDR3 is 15 amino acids long. In DNA form, the CDR3 reads TGTGCTAGCAGCCGGACTAGCGGGGGTCAGGGGGAGCTGTTTTTT. Its protein product is CASSRTSGGQGELFF.

This clonotype was seen a few times. V and J are TRBV7-2 and TRBJ2-7, with TRBD2 identical over 7 bases. V shed 1 base and J 3 bases; nucleotides not matched to a gene: 6. This CDR3 spans 15 amino acids. Germline V CDR1 and CDR2: SGHTA, FQGNSA. CDR3: CASSLGPAGNYEQYF. The CDR3 DNA is TGTGCCAGCAGCTTAGGGCCAGCGGGAAACTACGAGCAGTACTTC.

The chain carries TRBV5-6 and TRBJ1-5; 9 nucleotides align to TRBD1. This CDR3 has 14 amino acids. V shed 2 bases and J 6 bases; nucleotides not matched to a gene: 3. Germline-derived CDR1 and CDR2 are SGHDT and YYEEEE. The CDR3 reads CASSFRTGVQPQHF. The CDR3 DNA follows: TGTGCCAGCAGCTTTAGGACAGGGGTTCAGCCCCAGCATTTT. Combining the CDR3 with reference TRBV5-6 and TRBJ1-5 gives the whole variable domain DAGVTQSPTHLIKTRGQQVTLRCSPKSGHDTVSWYQQALGQGPQFIFQYYEEEERQRGNFPDRFSGHQFPNYSSELNVNALLLGDSALYLCASSFRTGVQPQHFGDGTRLSIL.

The DNA for the CDR3 is TGTGCCGCGGCCACTAGCGGGAGCTCCTACAATGAGCAGTTCTTC. Translated, it gives CAAATSGSSYNEQFF. The rearrangement joins TRBV7-9 to TRBJ2-1, with 11 bases aligning to TRBD2. The CDR3 length is 15 residues. CDR1 and CDR2 (germline): SEHNR, FQNEAQ (reference sequence). J lost 0 bases, V lost 11 bases, and 6 bases had no gene match.

This clonotype occurred a few times. J is TRBJ1-2 and V is TRBV7-9, with D uncertain. Germline loops: CDR1 SEHNR, CDR2 FQNEAQ (reference sequence). Between the trimmed V and J ends, which lost 4 bases and 3 bases, there was a span of 12 bases. The CDR3 runs 14 residues. The CDR3 loop reads CASSSGARYYGYTF. In DNA, the CDR3 is TGTGCCAGCAGCTCCGGCGCTCGGTACTATGGCTACACCTTC.

The count of this clonotype is one. The chain combines TRBV6-5 with TRBJ2-3, with D unresolved. From germline, CDR1 is MNHEY and CDR2 SVGAGI. Deletions cut 1 base from V and 2 bases from J, with 7 bases between. The CDR3 length is 14 residues. Here the CDR3 DNA reads TGTGCCAGCAGTTACTGGCCAGACACAGATACGCAGTATTTT. This encodes CASSYWPDTDTQYF.

This clonotype has at least ten counts. The V call is TRBV4-3, the J call TRBJ2-1; the D gene is possibly TRBD2 (5 bases). CDR1 and CDR2 from the germline V gene are LGHNA and YSLEER. The CDR3 runs to 16 residues. The V end lost 0 bases, the J end lost 0 bases, and 9 bases lay between the germline ends. The CDR3, as DNA: TGCGCCAGCAGCCAAGAAGTAGCGTTCTCCTACAATGAGCAGTTCTTC. This translates into CASSQEVAFSYNEQFF.